These 16 T cell receptor beta chains originate from one sample sequenced in a study of STAT5B mutations in CD4+ large granular lymphocyte leukemia. The data were produced by immunoSEQ multiplex PCR, yet TCRdb's version contains in-frame clones alone and is incomplete. The sample yields 25,000 to 40,000 clones, roughly 76% seen once. Sequencing was carried out using CD4+ T cells from blood buffy coats. The receptors originated from a human donor in good health.

The J gene is TRBJ1-1, the V gene TRBV28, with a weak D call TRBD1 (5 bases). CDR1 and CDR2 from the germline V gene are MDHEN and SYDVKM. This CDR3 is 16 amino acids long. Trimming removed 7 bases at V and 1 base at J, with 19 bases between. This chain's CDR3 is CASTRGAAGGNTEAFF. The CDR3 bases are TGTGCCAGCACCCGTGGAGCGGCCGGGGGGAACACTGAAGCTTTCTTT.

The sample holds a few counts of this clone. This rearrangement joins TRBV4-2 to TRBJ2-5; D not resolved. V lost 1 base, J lost 1 base, and 10 bases lay in between. This CDR3 is built from 15 residues. From germline, CDR1 is LGHNA and CDR2 YNFKEQ. CDR3 sequence reads: CASSQGVGGQETQYF. The CDR3 nucleotides read TGTGCCAGCAGCCAAGGGGTGGGTGGCCAAGAGACCCAGTACTTC.

The V and J genes are TRBV9 and TRBJ2-3; D remains unclear. The CDR3 has 12 residues. CDR1 and CDR2 (germline): SGDLS, YYNGEE. V lost 7 bases and J lost 0, with 6 bases in between. Written as DNA, the CDR3 is TGTGCCAGCCAACTTAGCACAGATACGCAGTATTTT. Amino acid sequence: CASQLSTDTQYF.

The rearrangement links TRBV7-6 to TRBJ2-7, with TRBD1 identical over 7 bases. The V gene's germline CDR1 is SGHVS and CDR2 FNYEAQ. V shed 4 bases and J 6 bases; nucleotides not matched to a gene: 15. There are 16 residues in the CDR3. The CDR3 here is CASSSTQNRGLSEQYF. DNA of the CDR3: TGTGCCAGCAGCTCAACCCAAAACAGGGGTCTCTCCGAGCAGTACTTC.

There are a few counts of this clone. The chain couples TRBV7-2 to TRBJ2-2; possibly TRBD1 or TRBD2 for D (5 bases each). In germline, CDR1 is SGHTA, CDR2 FQGNSA. V was pared by 3 bases and J by 5 bases, with 16 bases between. The CDR3 contains 16 residues. CDR3 region: CASSFDGGFKTGELFF. CDR3 coding DNA: TGTGCCAGCAGCTTCGATGGGGGATTTAAGACCGGGGAGCTGTTTTTT.

J is TRBJ2-1 and V is TRBV27; possibly TRBD1 or TRBD2 for D (5 bases each). This CDR3 region has 13 residues. Germline V gives CDR1 MNHEY, CDR2 SMNVEV (reference sequence). V lost 6 bases and J lost 9, with 15 bases in between. The DNA of the CDR3 is TGTGCCAGCAGACGAATCGGGACCACTGAGCAGTTCTTC. Translating it yields CASRRIGTTEQFF.

The V and J genes are TRBV7-6 and TRBJ2-5; D is unresolved. There are 14 residues in the CDR3. Trimming removed 1 base from V and 5 bases from J, with 11 bases in between. Per germline, CDR1 SGHVS and CDR2 FNYEAQ. DNA for the CDR3: TGTGCCAGCAGCTTAGGGGTTGTTGGGGAGACCCAGTACTTC. Amino acids: CASSLGVVGETQYF.

This chain uses TRBV5-4 with TRBJ2-1, with D hard to call. With 2 bases removed from V and 0 bases from J, the gap between germline ends came to 3 bases. This CDR3 comprises 13 residues. The germline CDR1 and CDR2 sequences are SGHNT and YYREEE (reference sequence). As DNA, the CDR3 is TGTGCCAGCAGCTTTAACTCCTACAATGAGCAGTTCTTC. Protein: CASSFNSYNEQFF. Full variable domain (missing parts from reference TRBV5-4 and TRBJ2-1): ETGVTQSPTHLIKTRGQQVTLRCSSQSGHNTVSWYQQALGQGPQFIFQYYREEENGRGNFPPRFSGLQFPNYSSELNVNALELDDSALYLCASSFNSYNEQFFGPGTRLTVL.

The CDR3 loop reads CAILSTGGLGEQFF. The DNA of the CDR3 is TGTGCCATCTTGAGTACAGGGGGTTTAGGTGAGCAGTTCTTC. This chain uses TRBV6-1 with TRBJ2-1; 8 bases are a match to TRBD1. The germline V gene encodes CDR1 MNHNS and CDR2 SASEGT. Unmatched junction bases numbered 14, after V lost 10 bases and J lost 9 bases. The CDR3 length is 14 residues.

J is TRBJ2-7 and V is TRBV19; TRBD2 matches 13 bases. V lost 10 bases to trimming and J lost 0 bases; unmatched junction nucleotides: 9. The CDR3 runs 16 residues. The V gene's germline CDR1 is LNHDA and CDR2 SQIVND (reference sequence). This chain's CDR3 is CATRTSGSPGSYEQYF. CDR3 nucleotides: TGTGCCACCAGGACTAGCGGGAGCCCCGGCTCCTACGAGCAGTACTTC. Full variable domain (rest looked up from reference TRBV19 and TRBJ2-7): DGGITQSPKYLFRKEGQNVTLSCEQNLNHDAMYWYRQDPGQGLRLIYYSQIVNDFQKGDIAEGYSVSREKKESFPLTVTSAQKNPTAFYLCATRTSGSPGSYEQYFGPGTRLTVT.

The genes are TRBV28 and TRBJ1-5; D call uncertain. This CDR3 has 14 residues. The germline V and J ends were trimmed by 2 bases and 1 base, with 6 bases remaining between them. Germline V gene sequence: CDR1 MDHEN, CDR2 SYDVKM. For the CDR3, the DNA is TGTGCCAGCAGTTTACGACGGAGCAATCAGCCCCAGCATTTT. This gives the protein CASSLRRSNQPQHF.

The V call is TRBV7-2, the J call TRBJ2-5; D not resolved. The ends were cut back, 3 bases at V and 2 bases at J, with 10 bases in the middle. Germline V CDR1 and CDR2: SGHTA, FQGNSA. This CDR3 contains 14 residues. CDR3 DNA sequence: TGTGCCAGCAGCTTCACGACTTCTCAAGAGACCCAGTACTTC. This gives the protein CASSFTTSQETQYF.

The chain combines TRBV7-2 with TRBJ2-2, with D tentatively TRBD2 (5 bases). This CDR3 comprises 15 residues. Germline values: CDR1 SGHTA, CDR2 FQGNSA. Trimming took off 3 bases at V and 0 bases at J, with 8 bases between the two ends. This CDR3 is CASSFTGTNTGELFF. The CDR3, as DNA: TGTGCCAGCAGCTTTACGGGGACGAACACCGGGGAGCTGTTTTTT.

The chain couples TRBV5-1 to TRBJ2-7; 8 bases agree with TRBD2. The CDR3 totals 15 residues. V lost 2 bases, J lost 3 bases, and 7 bases stayed unmatched. Germline CDR1 is SGHRS and CDR2 is YFSETQ. In DNA, the CDR3 is TGCGCCAGCAGCTTATCCAGCGGGAGTTTCTACGAGCAGTACTTC. It is translated as CASSLSSGSFYEQYF.

The rearrangement uses TRBV20-1 and TRBJ2-1; D is unresolved. Trimming took off 0 bases at V and 11 bases at J, with 8 bases between the two ends. The germline V gene has CDR1 DFQATT and CDR2 SNEGSKA (reference sequence). The CDR3 has 11 residues. CDR3 nucleotide sequence: TGCAGTGCTAGAGAACCCCCTAAGCAGTTCTTC. Translation gives CSAREPPKQFF.

The gene calls are TRBV14 and TRBJ1-1; a weak D match, TRBD1 (6 bases). CDR1 SGHDN and CDR2 FVKESK come from the germline V gene. Trimming pared 1 base from V and 3 bases from J, leaving 6 bases between. The CDR3 spans 13 residues. Here the CDR3 reads CASSQGGHTEAFF. The CDR3 bases are TGTGCCAGCAGCCAAGGGGGGCACACTGAAGCTTTCTTT.